The 26 T cell receptor beta chains reported below all come from one sample, sequenced in a study of blood T cell repertoires in COVID-19 (dated by TCRdb to 2019 to 2021). Library creation used the immunoSEQ multiplex PCR assay. Drawn from immuneACCESS, this table holds only the in-frame rearrangements with V and J called that TCRdb kept. Clones are partly lost; checked studies trace under half to an unresolved V gene and leave the rest unexplained. The sample records approximately 240,000 clones, around 84% of which are singletons. Together, the top ten hold around 18% of the sample. Input material: peripheral blood. The receptor set was obtained from a woman of 80 years or more with active or convalescent COVID-19.

This clone was detected only a few times. In DNA, the CDR3 is TGTGCCAGCAGCCAGGGACAGGGGATTAAAGGCTACACCTTC. This encodes CASSQGQGIKGYTF. The rearrangement links TRBV7-2 to TRBJ1-2, with 10 bases fitting TRBD1. This CDR3 has 14 amino acids. The ends lost 5 bases at V and 8 bases at J; junction bases unmatched: 8. CDR1 is SGHTA and CDR2 is FQGNSA in the germline V gene.

V usage is TRBV14 and J usage is TRBJ1-5, with TRBD1 matching over 8 bases. This CDR3 spans 14 amino acids. CDR1 SGHDN and CDR2 FVKESK come from the germline V gene. V dropped 4 bases and J dropped 4; count of bases not matched to a gene: 3. CDR3 residues: CASSRTGWNQPQHF. Here the CDR3 DNA reads TGTGCCAGCAGCCGGACAGGGTGGAATCAGCCCCAGCATTTT.

The chain combines TRBV5-1 with TRBJ2-5; 15 positions agree with TRBD2. This CDR3 has 16 residues. The V segment lost 3 bases and the J segment 7 bases; nucleotides outside the gene matches: 7. CDR1 is SGHRS, CDR2 YFSETQ, per germline. The CDR3 loop reads CASSSGLAGGRGTQYF. CDR3 DNA: TGCGCCAGCAGCTCCGGACTAGCGGGGGGGCGGGGGACCCAGTACTTC.

The V call is TRBV2, the J call TRBJ2-5; the D gene is possibly TRBD1 (5 bases). This CDR3 region has 13 residues. The ends were cut back, 3 bases at V and 5 bases at J, with 10 bases in the middle. CDR1 SNHLY and CDR2 FYNNEI come from the germline V gene. CDR3 DNA: TGTGCCAGCAGTGATGTGGCAGGGGAGACCCAGTACTTC. This translates into CASSDVAGETQYF.

J is TRBJ1-6 and V is TRBV9, with D uncertain. Trimming took off 4 bases at V and 13 bases at J, with 15 bases between the two ends. Germline V gene lookup returns CDR1 SGDLS and CDR2 YYNGEE. The CDR3 is 13 amino acids. CDR3 DNA sequence: TGTGCCAGCAGCCGGAACGAGGGCCAGCCCCTCCACTTT. Translating gives CASSRNEGQPLHF.

The chain combines TRBV7-9 with TRBJ1-2; the match to TRBD1 covers 10 bases. J was trimmed by 14 bases and V by 5 bases; bases with no gene match: 8. This CDR3 has 12 amino acids. CDR1 is SEHNR, CDR2 FQNEAQ, per germline (reference sequence). The CDR3 protein is CASSQPGQGGTF. The CDR3 DNA follows: TGTGCCAGCAGCCAACCCGGACAGGGGGGAACCTTC.

This clone was counted between two and nine times. The rearrangement uses TRBV7-8 and TRBJ1-3; TRBD1 aligns across 9 bases. Germline V gene lookup returns CDR1 SGHVS and CDR2 FQNEAQ. This CDR3 is built from 17 residues. The V gene end was trimmed by 1 base and the J gene end by 4 bases; junction bases not matched to a gene: 8. CDR3 coding DNA: TGTGCCAGCAGCTTAGACAGGGGGCGGGTCGGAGGAAACACCATATATTTT. The encoded protein is CASSLDRGRVGGNTIYF.

On this clone: A much larger clone lies one base from this, so it may be a read error. This chain links TRBV6-5 with TRBJ2-1; 10 bases align to TRBD2. Unmatched junction bases numbered 4, after V lost 6 bases and J lost 5 bases. Germline V gene data show CDR1 as MNHEY and CDR2 as SVGAGI. This CDR3 comprises 14 residues. In DNA, the CDR3 is TGTGCCAGCAGCTCGGGACTAGCGAACAATGAGCAGTTCTTC. Translated, it gives CASSSGLANNEQFF.

This clone was seen only a few times. V usage is TRBV5-1 and J usage is TRBJ1-1; D possibly corresponds to TRBD1 (6 bases). Trimming left V 2 bases short and J 2 bases short, with 10 bases between. CDR1 is SGHRS and CDR2 is YFSETQ in the germline V gene. The CDR3 spans 14 residues. CDR3 bases: TGCGCCAGCAGCTTCCTACAGGGAAACACTGAAGCTTTCTTT. Its protein is CASSFLQGNTEAFF.

J is TRBJ2-3 and V is TRBV5-1; possible D gene TRBD1, 7 bases. This CDR3 comprises 17 residues. The V gene's germline CDR1 is SGHRS and CDR2 YFSETQ. V was clipped by 0 bases and J by 0 bases, with 14 bases between them. CDR3 nucleotides: TGCGCCAGCAGCTTGGGGCGGGACAGCCTAAGCACAGATACGCAGTATTTT. It encodes CASSLGRDSLSTDTQYF.

This chain uses TRBV27 with TRBJ2-1, with 12 bases aligning to TRBD2. Germline lookup yields CDR1 MNHEY and CDR2 SMNVEV (reference sequence). The CDR3 has 16 residues. V gave up 6 bases and J gave up 1 base; unmatched junction bases: 4. The CDR3 DNA reads TGTGCCAGCAGACTAGCGGGAGGATCTTCCTACAATGAGCAGTTCTTC. It codes for CASRLAGGSSYNEQFF.

The chain employs TRBV27 and TRBJ1-3, with D possibly matching TRBD1 (5 bases). V lost 6 bases and J 0 bases, leaving 9 bases between the germline ends. CDR3 length equals 14 residues. Germline CDR1 reads MNHEY; CDR2 reads SMNVEV (reference sequence). CDR3 sequence (DNA): TGTGCCAGCAGAAAGGGGCGCTCTGGAAACACCATATATTTT. Encoded protein: CASRKGRSGNTIYF.

Only a few counts were recorded for this clone. CDR3 DNA sequence: TGTGCCAGCAGTTGGACAGTGAACACTGAAGCTTTCTTT. Residues: CASSWTVNTEAFF. The chain is built from TRBV6-1 and TRBJ1-1; D perhaps matches TRBD1 (6 bases). V was pared by 5 bases and J by 0 bases, with 7 bases between. CDR3 length: 13 residues. From germline, CDR1 is MNHNS and CDR2 SASEGT.

The chain joins TRBV5-5 to TRBJ2-5; 8 bases match TRBD2. Trimming at V came to 4 bases and at J to 5 bases, leaving 10 bases not matched to a gene. CDR1 and CDR2 from the germline V gene are SGHKS and YYEKEE (reference sequence). This CDR3 spans 15 amino acids. The DNA for the CDR3 is TGTGCCAGCAGCACAGCGGGAGTCGGCGGTGAGACCCAGTACTTC. It yields the protein CASSTAGVGGETQYF.

The chain has TRBV7-2 and TRBJ1-5; 9 bases agree with TRBD1. This CDR3 is 13 amino acids long. Germline V CDR1 and CDR2: SGHTA, FQGNSA. V was pared by 4 bases and J by 7 bases, with 2 bases of the junction left unmatched. The CDR3 is CASSWGQGQPQHF. The CDR3 coding sequence is TGTGCCAGCAGCTGGGGACAGGGACAGCCCCAGCATTTT.

V is TRBV19 and J is TRBJ1-2; 9 bases align to TRBD1. CDR1 and CDR2 (germline): LNHDA, SQIVND (reference sequence). The trim removed 10 bases at V and 7 bases at J, leaving 4 bases unmatched. The CDR3 is 11 amino acids. CDR3 nucleotides: TGTGCCACCTGGACAGGGGTTGGCTACACCTTC. Translation: CATWTGVGYTF.

The chain joins TRBV5-6 to TRBJ1-5; D call uncertain. Looked up from germline, CDR1 is SGHDT and CDR2 is YYEEEE. The CDR3 totals 13 residues. Trimming took 4 bases from V and 7 from J, leaving 12 bases between them. The CDR3 spells CASSRGIEQPQHF. The CDR3 DNA reads TGTGCCAGCAGCCGAGGGATAGAGCAGCCCCAGCATTTT. Supplemented by reference TRBV5-6 and TRBJ1-5, the full variable domain reads DAGVTQSPTHLIKTRGQQVTLRCSPKSGHDTVSWYQQALGQGPQFIFQYYEEEERQRGNFPDRFSGHQFPNYSSELNVNALLLGDSALYLCASSRGIEQPQHFGDGTRLSIL.

The sample holds a few counts of this clone. The rearrangement uses TRBV2 and TRBJ2-5; 13 nucleotides align to TRBD2. The J segment lost 4 bases and the V segment lost 5 bases, leaving 1 base of the junction unmatched. There are 14 residues in the CDR3. Per germline, CDR1 SNHLY and CDR2 FYNNEI. The CDR3 bases are TGTGCCAGCAGTTGGACTAGCGGGGGAGAGACCCAGTACTTC. Its protein product is CASSWTSGGETQYF.

This CDR3 is CASSLALAGVTDTQYF. CDR3 coding DNA: TGTGCCAGCAGCTTAGCACTAGCGGGGGTCACAGATACGCAGTATTTT. This sequence joins TRBV7-8 and TRBJ2-3, with 11 bases fitting TRBD2. The CDR3 length is 16 residues. Germline loops: CDR1 SGHVS, CDR2 FQNEAQ. The J segment lost 2 bases and the V segment lost 0 bases, leaving 1 base of the junction unmatched.

The chain is built from TRBV5-1 and TRBJ2-3; 7 bases match TRBD2. In germline, CDR1 is SGHRS, CDR2 YFSETQ. The junction had 4 bases not matched to a gene; V was cut back by 0 bases and J by 6 bases. The CDR3 contains 14 residues. The CDR3 region is CASSLVSGEDTQYF. The DNA for the CDR3 is TGCGCCAGCAGCTTGGTAAGCGGGGAGGATACGCAGTATTTT.

The chain links TRBV15 to TRBJ1-3, with 9 nucleotides matching TRBD1. Trimming took 0 bases from V and 0 from J; bases not matched to a gene: 12. From germline, CDR1 is LNHNV and CDR2 YYDKDF (reference sequence). The CDR3 spans 20 residues. CDR3 loop: CATSRDYGTGSSGSGNTIYF. CDR3 coding DNA: TGTGCCACCAGCAGAGATTACGGGACAGGGTCGTCAGGCTCTGGAAACACCATATATTTT.

V usage is TRBV3-1 (or the pseudogene TRBV3-2) and J usage is TRBJ2-1; 9 positions match TRBD1. Germline loops: CDR1 LGHDT, CDR2 YNNKEL (reference sequence). J was trimmed by 1 base and V by 4 bases; bases with no gene match: 14. The CDR3 contains 19 residues. The DNA of the CDR3 is TGTGCCAGCAGCCGCGTCCCGGGACAGGGATCCGGATCCTACAATGAGCAGTTCTTC. It yields the protein CASSRVPGQGSGSYNEQFF.

The V gene is TRBV27, the J gene TRBJ1-1; D gene uncertain. The CDR3 length is 13 residues. Germline CDR1 MNHEY, CDR2 SMNVEV (reference sequence). V was shortened by 5 bases and J by 0 bases, with 7 bases between the two germline ends. CDR3 amino acids: CASSGRVNTEAFF. The CDR3 region has the DNA TGTGCCAGCAGTGGGAGGGTGAACACTGAAGCTTTCTTT.

The count of this clone is one. The rearrangement uses TRBV6-2 or TRBV6-3 and TRBJ1-3; TRBD1 matches at 7 bases. The trim removed 0 bases at V and 6 bases at J, leaving 11 bases unmatched. The CDR3 length is 17 residues. Germline V lookup: CDR1 MNHEY, CDR2 SVGEGT. The CDR3 loop is CASSYSSRGTSENTIYF. The CDR3 DNA is TGTGCCAGCAGTTACTCGAGCAGGGGGACATCGGAAAACACCATATATTTT.

This chain uses TRBV18 with TRBJ2-3; 10 positions match TRBD2. Germline values: CDR1 KGHSH, CDR2 LQKENI. Germline trimming cut 1 base from V and 5 bases from J; bases unmatched to any gene: 3. This CDR3 has 15 amino acids. The CDR3 region is CASSPQRGGVDTQYF. The CDR3, as DNA: TGTGCCAGCTCACCACAGCGGGGGGGCGTAGATACGCAGTATTTT.

The chain has TRBV11-2 and TRBJ2-2; the match to TRBD2 covers 7 bases. Germline V gene lookup returns CDR1 SGHAT and CDR2 FQNNGV. There are 14 residues in the CDR3. V dropped 6 bases and J dropped 5; count of bases not matched to a gene: 6. The CDR3 reads CASRPIGGTGELFF. The CDR3 DNA reads TGTGCCAGCAGACCGATCGGGGGGACCGGGGAGCTGTTTTTT.